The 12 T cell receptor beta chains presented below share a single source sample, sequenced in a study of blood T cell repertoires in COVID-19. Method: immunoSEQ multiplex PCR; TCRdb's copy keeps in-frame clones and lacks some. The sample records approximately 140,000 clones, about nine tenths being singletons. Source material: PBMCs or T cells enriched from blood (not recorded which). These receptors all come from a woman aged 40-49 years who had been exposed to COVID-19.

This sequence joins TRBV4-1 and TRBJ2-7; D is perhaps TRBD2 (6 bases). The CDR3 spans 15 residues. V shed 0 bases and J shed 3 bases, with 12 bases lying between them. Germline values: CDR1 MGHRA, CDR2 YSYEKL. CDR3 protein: CASSQEVAAIYEQYF. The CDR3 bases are TGCGCCAGCAGCCAAGAGGTAGCGGCTATCTACGAGCAGTACTTC.

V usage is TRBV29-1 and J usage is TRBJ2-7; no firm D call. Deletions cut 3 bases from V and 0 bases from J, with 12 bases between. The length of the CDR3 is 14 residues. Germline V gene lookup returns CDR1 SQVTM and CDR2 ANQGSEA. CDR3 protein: CSVEDRVSSYEQYF. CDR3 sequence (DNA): TGCAGCGTTGAGGATCGGGTAAGCTCCTACGAGCAGTACTTC.

CDR3 in DNA: TGTGCCAGCAGTAAATATGGGCCCCCTCGGGAGGCGAGCACAGATACGCAGTATTTT. Translation: CASSKYGPPREASTDTQYF. This chain links TRBV28 with TRBJ2-3; 7 bases map to TRBD2. CDR1 and CDR2 (germline): MDHEN, SYDVKM. This CDR3 region has 19 residues. J was trimmed by 0 bases and V by 5 bases; bases with no gene match: 17. Complete variable domain (other parts from reference TRBV28 and TRBJ2-3): DVKVTQSSRYLVKRTGEKVFLECVQDMDHENMFWYRQDPGLGLRLIYFSYDVKMKEKGDIPEGYSVSREKKERFSLILESASTNQTSMYLCASSKYGPPREASTDTQYFGPGTRLTVL.

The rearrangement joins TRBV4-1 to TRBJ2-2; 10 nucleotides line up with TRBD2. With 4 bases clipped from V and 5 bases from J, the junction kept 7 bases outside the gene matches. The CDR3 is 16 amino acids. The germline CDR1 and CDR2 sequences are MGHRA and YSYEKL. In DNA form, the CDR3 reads TGCGCCAGCAGCCTCCGACTAGCGGGTTCAACCGGGGAGCTGTTTTTT. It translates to CASSLRLAGSTGELFF.

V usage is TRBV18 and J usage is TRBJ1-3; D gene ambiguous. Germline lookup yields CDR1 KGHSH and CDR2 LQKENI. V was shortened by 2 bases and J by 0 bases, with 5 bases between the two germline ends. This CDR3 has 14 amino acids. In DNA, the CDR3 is TGTGCCAGCTCACCAGAGGGCTCTGGAAACACCATATATTTT. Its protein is CASSPEGSGNTIYF.

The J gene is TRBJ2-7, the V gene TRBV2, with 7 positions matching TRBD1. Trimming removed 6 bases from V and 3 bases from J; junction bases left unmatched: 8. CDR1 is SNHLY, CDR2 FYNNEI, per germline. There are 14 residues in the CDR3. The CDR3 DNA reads TGTGCCAGCAGACCACAGGGGACCCTCTACGAGCAGTACTTC. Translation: CASRPQGTLYEQYF.

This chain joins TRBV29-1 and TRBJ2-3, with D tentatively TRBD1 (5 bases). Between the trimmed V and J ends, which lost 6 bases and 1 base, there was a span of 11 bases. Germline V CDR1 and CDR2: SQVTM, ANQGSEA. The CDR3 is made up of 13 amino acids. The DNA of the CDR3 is TGCAGCGTGGTGATACAGGGCACAGATACGCAGTATTTT. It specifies CSVVIQGTDTQYF.

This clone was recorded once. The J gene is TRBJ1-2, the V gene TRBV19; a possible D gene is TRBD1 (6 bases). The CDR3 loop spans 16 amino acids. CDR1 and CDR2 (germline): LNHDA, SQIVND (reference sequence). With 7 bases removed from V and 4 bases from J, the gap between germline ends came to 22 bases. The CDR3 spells CASKPLAHREGYGYTF. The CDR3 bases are TGTGCCAGTAAACCCCTGGCTCACAGGGAGGGCTATGGCTACACCTTC.

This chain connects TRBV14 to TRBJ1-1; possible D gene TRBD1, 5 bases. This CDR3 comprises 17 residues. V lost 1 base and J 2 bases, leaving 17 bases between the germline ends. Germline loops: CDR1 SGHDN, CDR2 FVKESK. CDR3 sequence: CASSQGGVAGRNTEAFF. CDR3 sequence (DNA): TGTGCCAGCAGCCAAGGCGGGGTTGCAGGGAGAAACACTGAAGCTTTCTTT.

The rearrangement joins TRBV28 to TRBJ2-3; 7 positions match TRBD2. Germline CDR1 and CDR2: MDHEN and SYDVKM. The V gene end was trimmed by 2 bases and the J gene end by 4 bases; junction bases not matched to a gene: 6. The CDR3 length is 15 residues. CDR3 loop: CASSLTPGRADTQYF. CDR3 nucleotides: TGTGCCAGCAGTTTAACCCCAGGGAGGGCAGATACGCAGTATTTT.

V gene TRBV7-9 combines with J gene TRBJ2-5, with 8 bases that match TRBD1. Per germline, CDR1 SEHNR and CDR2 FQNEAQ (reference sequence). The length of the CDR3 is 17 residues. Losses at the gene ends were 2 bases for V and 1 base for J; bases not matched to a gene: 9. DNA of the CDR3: TGTGCCAGCAGCTTAAGTTTGACAGGGGTAGGCCAAGAGACCCAGTACTTC. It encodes CASSLSLTGVGQETQYF.

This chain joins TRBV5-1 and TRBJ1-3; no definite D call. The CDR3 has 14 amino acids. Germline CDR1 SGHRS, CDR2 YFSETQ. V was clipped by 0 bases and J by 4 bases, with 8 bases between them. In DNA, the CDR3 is TGCGCCAGCAGCTTGGACACGCAAGGAAACACCATATATTTT. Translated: CASSLDTQGNTIYF.